The clone carrying this TCR beta chain showed up many times. Losses at the gene ends were 6 bases for V and 5 bases for J; bases not matched to a gene: 15. CDR3 length: 16 amino acids. Template switching added a universal primer site, and cDNA bore unique molecular identifiers. TCRdb redid the calling of the 5' RACE reads with MiXCR, one entry per CDR3 protein. The sample consists of about 700,000 distinct CDR3 sequences, approximately 6% of them appearing once. This sample was taken from a study of identical twins. The chain combines TRBV12-3 or TRBV12-4 with TRBJ1-2; 7 bases align to TRBD1. The sequenced sample was naive T cells sorted from blood. This clonotype was obtained from a man aged 18-30 years in good health. CDR3 loop: CASSHTRDSLLYGYTF. For the CDR3, the DNA is TGTGCCAGCAGCCATACACGGGACAGTCTTTTATATGGCTACACCTTC.